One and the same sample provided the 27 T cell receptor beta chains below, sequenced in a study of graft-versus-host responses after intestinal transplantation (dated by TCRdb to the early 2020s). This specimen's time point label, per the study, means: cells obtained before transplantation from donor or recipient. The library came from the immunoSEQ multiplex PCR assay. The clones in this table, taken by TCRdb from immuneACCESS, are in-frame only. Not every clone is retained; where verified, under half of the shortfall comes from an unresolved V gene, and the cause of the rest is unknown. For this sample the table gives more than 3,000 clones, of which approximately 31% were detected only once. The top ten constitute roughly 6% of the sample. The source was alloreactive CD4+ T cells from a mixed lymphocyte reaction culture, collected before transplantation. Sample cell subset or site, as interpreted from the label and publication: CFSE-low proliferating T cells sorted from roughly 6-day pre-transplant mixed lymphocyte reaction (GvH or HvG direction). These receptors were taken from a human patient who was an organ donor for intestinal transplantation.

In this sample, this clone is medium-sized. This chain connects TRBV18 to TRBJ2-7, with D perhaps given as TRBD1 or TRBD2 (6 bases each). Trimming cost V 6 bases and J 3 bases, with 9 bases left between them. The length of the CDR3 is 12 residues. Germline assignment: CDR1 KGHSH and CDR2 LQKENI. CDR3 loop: CASSGGGYEQYF. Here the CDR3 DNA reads TGTGCCAGCTCGGGGGGCGGCTACGAGCAGTACTTC.

CDR3 region: CASSVVEGRTGELFF. The CDR3 DNA sequence: TGTGCCAGCAGCGTAGTCGAGGGGCGTACCGGGGAGCTGTTTTTT. The rearrangement links TRBV9 to TRBJ2-2; D is possibly TRBD1 or TRBD2 (5 bases each). CDR3 length: 15 amino acids. From germline, CDR1 is SGDLS and CDR2 YYNGEE. V was trimmed by 0 bases and J by 5 bases, leaving 11 bases between them.

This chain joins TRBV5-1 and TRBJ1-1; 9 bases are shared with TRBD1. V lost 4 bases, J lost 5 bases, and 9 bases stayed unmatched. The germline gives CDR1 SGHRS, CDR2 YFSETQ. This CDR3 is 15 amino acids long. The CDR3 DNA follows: TGCGCCAGCAGCAGAGAACAGGGGGCGAGGACTGAAGCTTTCTTT. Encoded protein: CASSREQGARTEAFF.

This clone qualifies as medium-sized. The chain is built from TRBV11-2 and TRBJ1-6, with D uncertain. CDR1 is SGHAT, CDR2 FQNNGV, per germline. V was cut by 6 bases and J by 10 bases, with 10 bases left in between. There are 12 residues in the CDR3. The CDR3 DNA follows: TGTGCCAGCAGTCGAGAAGGGTCACCCCTCCACTTT. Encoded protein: CASSREGSPLHF.

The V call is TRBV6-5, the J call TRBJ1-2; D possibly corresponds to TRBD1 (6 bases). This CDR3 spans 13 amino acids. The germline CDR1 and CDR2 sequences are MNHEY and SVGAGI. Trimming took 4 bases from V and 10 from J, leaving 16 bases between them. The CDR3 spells CASSFQGHPYYTF. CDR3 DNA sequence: TGTGCCAGCAGTTTTCAGGGGCACCCTTACTACACCTTC.

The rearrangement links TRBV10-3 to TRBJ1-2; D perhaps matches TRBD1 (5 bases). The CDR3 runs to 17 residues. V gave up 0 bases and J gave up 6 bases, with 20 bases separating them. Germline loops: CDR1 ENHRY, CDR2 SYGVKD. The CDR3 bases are TGTGCCATCAGTGAGTCGAGGCAGTATATGGGGCGGGATGGCTACACCTTC. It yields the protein CAISESRQYMGRDGYTF.

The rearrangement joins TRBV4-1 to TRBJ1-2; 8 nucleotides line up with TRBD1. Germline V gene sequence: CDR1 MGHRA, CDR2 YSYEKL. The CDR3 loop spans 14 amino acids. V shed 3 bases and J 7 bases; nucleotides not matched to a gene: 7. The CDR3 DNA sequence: TGCGCCAGCAGCCACCCGGACAGGGTAATTGGCTACACCTTC. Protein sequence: CASSHPDRVIGYTF.

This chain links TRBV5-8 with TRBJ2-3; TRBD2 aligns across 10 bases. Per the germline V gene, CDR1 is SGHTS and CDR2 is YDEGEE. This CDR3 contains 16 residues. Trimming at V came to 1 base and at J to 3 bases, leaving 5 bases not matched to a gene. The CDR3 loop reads CASSLYLAGVTDTQYF. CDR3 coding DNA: TGTGCCAGCAGCTTGTATCTAGCGGGGGTTACAGATACGCAGTATTTT.

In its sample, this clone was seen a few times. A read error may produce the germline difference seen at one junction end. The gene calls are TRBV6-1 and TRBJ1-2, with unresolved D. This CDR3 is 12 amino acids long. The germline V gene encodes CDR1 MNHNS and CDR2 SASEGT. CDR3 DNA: TGTGCCATCAGTGAAGAAAACTATGGCTACACCTTC. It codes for CAISEENYGYTF.

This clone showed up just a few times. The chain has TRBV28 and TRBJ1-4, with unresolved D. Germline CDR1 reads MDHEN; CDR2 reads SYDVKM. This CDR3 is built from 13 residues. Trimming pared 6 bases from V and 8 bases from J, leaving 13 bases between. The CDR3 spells CASSSHAVEKLFF. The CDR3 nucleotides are TGTGCCAGCAGCTCCCACGCCGTAGAAAAACTGTTTTTT.

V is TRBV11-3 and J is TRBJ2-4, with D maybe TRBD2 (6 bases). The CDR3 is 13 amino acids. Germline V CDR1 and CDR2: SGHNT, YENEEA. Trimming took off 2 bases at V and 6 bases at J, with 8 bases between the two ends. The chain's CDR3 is CASSLKAGNIQYF. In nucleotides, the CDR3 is TGTGCCAGCAGCTTAAAAGCGGGAAACATTCAGTACTTC.

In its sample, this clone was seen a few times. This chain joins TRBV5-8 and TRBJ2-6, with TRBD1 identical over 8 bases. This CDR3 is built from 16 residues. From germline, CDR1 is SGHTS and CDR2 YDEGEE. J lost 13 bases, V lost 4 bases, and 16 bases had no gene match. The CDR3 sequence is CASSPGPGQGLIVLTF. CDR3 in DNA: TGTGCCAGCAGCCCGGGACCTGGACAGGGTTTGATTGTCCTGACTTTC.

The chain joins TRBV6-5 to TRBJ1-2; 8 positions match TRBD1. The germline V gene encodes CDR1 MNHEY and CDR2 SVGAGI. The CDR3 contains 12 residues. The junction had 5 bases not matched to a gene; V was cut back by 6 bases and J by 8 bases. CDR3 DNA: TGTGCCAGCAGCCTGACAGGGGACGGCTACACCTTC. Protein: CASSLTGDGYTF.

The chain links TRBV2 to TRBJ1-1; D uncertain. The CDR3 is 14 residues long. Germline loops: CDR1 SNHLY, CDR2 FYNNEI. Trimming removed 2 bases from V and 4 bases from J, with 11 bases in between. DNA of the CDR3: TGTGCCAGCAGTGAACTAGGACGTCTCACTGAAGCTTTCTTT. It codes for CASSELGRLTEAFF.

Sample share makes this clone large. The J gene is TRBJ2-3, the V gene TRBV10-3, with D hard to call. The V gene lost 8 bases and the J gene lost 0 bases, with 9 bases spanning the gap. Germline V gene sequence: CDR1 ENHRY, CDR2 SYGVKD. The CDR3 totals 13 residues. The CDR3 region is CAIGTQSTDTQYF. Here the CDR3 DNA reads TGTGCCATCGGAACACAGAGCACAGATACGCAGTATTTT.

CDR3 loop: CASSFDRGHEQYF. In DNA form, the CDR3 reads TGCGCCAGCAGCTTTGACAGAGGCCACGAGCAGTACTTC. The rearrangement uses TRBV5-1 and TRBJ2-7, with D perhaps TRBD1 (5 bases). Looked up from germline, CDR1 is SGHRS and CDR2 is YFSETQ. Trimming stripped 2 bases from V and 5 bases from J, with 11 bases between. The CDR3 extends over 13 amino acids.

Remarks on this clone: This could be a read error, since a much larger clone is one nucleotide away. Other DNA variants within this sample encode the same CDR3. The CDR3 nucleotides read TGCGCCAGCAGCTTCCAGACAGGACAGCCCTACGAGCAGTACTTC. Protein product: CASSFQTGQPYEQYF. The V and J genes are TRBV4-1 and TRBJ2-7; D may be TRBD1 (6 bases). V lost 5 bases, J lost 2 bases, and 16 bases lay in between. The CDR3 is 15 amino acids. The V gene's germline CDR1 is MGHRA and CDR2 YSYEKL.

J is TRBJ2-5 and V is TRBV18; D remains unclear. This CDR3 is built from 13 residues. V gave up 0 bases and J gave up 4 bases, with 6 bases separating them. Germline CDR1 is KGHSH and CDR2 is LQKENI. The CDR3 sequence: CASSPPLTETQYF. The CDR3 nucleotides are TGTGCCAGCTCACCACCACTCACAGAGACCCAGTACTTC.

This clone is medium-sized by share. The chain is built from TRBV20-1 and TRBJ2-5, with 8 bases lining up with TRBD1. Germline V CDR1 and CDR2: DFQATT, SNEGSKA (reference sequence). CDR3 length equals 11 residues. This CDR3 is CGGQDQETQYF. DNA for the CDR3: TGCGGGGGACAGGACCAAGAGACCCAGTACTTC.

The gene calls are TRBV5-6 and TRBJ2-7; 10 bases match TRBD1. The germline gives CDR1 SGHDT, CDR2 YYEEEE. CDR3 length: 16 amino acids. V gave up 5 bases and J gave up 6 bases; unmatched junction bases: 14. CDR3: CASRDTPGQGWSEQYF. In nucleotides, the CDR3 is TGTGCCAGCAGAGACACTCCGGGACAGGGGTGGAGCGAGCAGTACTTC.

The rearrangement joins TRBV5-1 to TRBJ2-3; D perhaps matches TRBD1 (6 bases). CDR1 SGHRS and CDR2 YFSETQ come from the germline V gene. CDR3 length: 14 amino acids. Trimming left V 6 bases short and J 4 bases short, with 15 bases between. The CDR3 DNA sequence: TGCGCCAGCACCCCATCTCCAGGGGCAGATACGCAGTATTTT. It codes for CASTPSPGADTQYF. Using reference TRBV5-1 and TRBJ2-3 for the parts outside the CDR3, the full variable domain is KAGVTQTPRYLIKTRGQQVTLSCSPISGHRSVSWYQQTPGQGLQFLFEYFSETQRNKGNFPGRFSGRQFSNSRSEMNVSTLELGDSALYLCASTPSPGADTQYFGPGTRLTVL.

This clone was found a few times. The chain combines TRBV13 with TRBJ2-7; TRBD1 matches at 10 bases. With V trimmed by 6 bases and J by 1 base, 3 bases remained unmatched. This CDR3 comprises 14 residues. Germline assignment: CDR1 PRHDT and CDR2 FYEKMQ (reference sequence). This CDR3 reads CASSRDRGSYEQYF. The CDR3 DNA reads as TGTGCCAGCAGTCGGGACAGGGGATCCTACGAGCAGTACTTC.

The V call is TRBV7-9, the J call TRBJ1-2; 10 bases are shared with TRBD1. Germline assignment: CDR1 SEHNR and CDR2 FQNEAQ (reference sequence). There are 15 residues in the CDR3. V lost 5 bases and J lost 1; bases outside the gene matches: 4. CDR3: CASSDRDRGNYGYTF. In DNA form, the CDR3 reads TGTGCCAGCAGCGACCGGGACAGGGGTAACTATGGCTACACCTTC.

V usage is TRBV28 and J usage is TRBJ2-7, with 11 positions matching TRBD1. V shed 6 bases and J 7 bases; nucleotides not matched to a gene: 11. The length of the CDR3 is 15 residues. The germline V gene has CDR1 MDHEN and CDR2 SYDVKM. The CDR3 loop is CASRRRTGGPSEQYF. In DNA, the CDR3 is TGTGCCAGCAGACGTCGGACAGGGGGCCCTTCGGAGCAGTACTTC.

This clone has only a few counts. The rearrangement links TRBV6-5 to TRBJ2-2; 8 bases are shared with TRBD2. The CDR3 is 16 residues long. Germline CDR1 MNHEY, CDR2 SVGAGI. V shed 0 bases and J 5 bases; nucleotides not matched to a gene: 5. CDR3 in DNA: TGTGCCAGCAGTTACTCGGCGGGGGGTGGTACCGGGGAGCTGTTTTTT. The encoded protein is CASSYSAGGGTGELFF.

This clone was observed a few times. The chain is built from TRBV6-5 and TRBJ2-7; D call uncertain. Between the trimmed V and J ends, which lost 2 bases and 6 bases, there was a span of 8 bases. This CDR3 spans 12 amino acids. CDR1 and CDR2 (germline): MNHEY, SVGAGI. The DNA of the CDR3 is TGTGCCAGCAGTTACGGTCCCTCCGAGCAGTACTTC. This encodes CASSYGPSEQYF.

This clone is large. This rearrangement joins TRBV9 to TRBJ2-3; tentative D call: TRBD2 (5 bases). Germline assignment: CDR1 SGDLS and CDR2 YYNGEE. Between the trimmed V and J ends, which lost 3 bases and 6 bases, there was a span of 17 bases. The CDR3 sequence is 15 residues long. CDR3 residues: CASSEALGVLDTQYF. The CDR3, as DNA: TGTGCCAGCAGCGAGGCCCTGGGAGTTCTGGATACGCAGTATTTT.